These 5 T cell receptor beta chains share one sample of origin, sequenced in a study of blood T cell repertoires in COVID-19. Only in-frame clones appear in the TCRdb table, and some are missing; sequencing was by immunoSEQ multiplex PCR. The data contain some 59,000 clones, roughly 80% of them seen just once; the ten biggest clones take up about a fifth. Material: peripheral blood. The receptors were sampled from a man at least 80 years old with active or convalescent COVID-19.

V is TRBV7-9 and J is TRBJ2-7; D is unresolved. The CDR3 has 14 amino acids. Trimming left V 5 bases short and J 1 base short, with 12 bases between. Germline V CDR1 and CDR2: SEHNR, FQNEAQ (reference sequence). CDR3 sequence reads: CASSPTGGSYEQYF. DNA of the CDR3: TGTGCCAGCAGCCCTACCGGCGGATCCTACGAGCAGTACTTC.

This rearrangement joins TRBV4-3 to TRBJ1-1; D unresolved. The germline CDR1 and CDR2 sequences are LGHNA and YSLEER. Trimming left V 2 bases short and J 1 base short, with 11 bases between. The length of the CDR3 is 15 residues. The CDR3 reads CASSQRVAKNTEAFF. In nucleotides, the CDR3 is TGCGCCAGCAGCCAAAGAGTAGCCAAGAACACTGAAGCTTTCTTT.

The chain employs TRBV19 and TRBJ1-2; 9 bases agree with TRBD1. Germline CDR1 is LNHDA and CDR2 is SQIVND (reference sequence). The CDR3 length is 14 residues. With V trimmed by 4 bases and J by 7 bases, 7 bases remained unmatched. The DNA of the CDR3 is TGTGCCAGTAGTACGTATACAGGGGGCTCTGGCTACACCTTC. This sequence encodes CASSTYTGGSGYTF.

By share, this clone counts as medium-sized (0.01 to 0.1%). The genes are TRBV4-1 and TRBJ1-4; 7 bases match TRBD1. Trimming removed 5 bases from V and 6 bases from J; junction bases left unmatched: 9. Germline-derived CDR1 and CDR2 are MGHRA and YSYEKL. The CDR3 loop spans 15 amino acids. In nucleotides, the CDR3 is TGCGCCAGCAGCGAAACCGGGACAGTAGATGAAAAACTGTTTTTT. Amino acid sequence: CASSETGTVDEKLFF.

The rearrangement links TRBV6-2 or TRBV6-3 to TRBJ1-5; D unresolved. Deletions cut 4 bases from V and 0 bases from J, with 7 bases between. The germline CDR1 and CDR2 sequences are MNHEY and SVGEGT. The CDR3 length is 14 residues. The CDR3 is CASSSTNSNQPQHF. The CDR3 nucleotides are TGTGCCAGCAGTTCTACCAATAGCAATCAGCCCCAGCATTTT.